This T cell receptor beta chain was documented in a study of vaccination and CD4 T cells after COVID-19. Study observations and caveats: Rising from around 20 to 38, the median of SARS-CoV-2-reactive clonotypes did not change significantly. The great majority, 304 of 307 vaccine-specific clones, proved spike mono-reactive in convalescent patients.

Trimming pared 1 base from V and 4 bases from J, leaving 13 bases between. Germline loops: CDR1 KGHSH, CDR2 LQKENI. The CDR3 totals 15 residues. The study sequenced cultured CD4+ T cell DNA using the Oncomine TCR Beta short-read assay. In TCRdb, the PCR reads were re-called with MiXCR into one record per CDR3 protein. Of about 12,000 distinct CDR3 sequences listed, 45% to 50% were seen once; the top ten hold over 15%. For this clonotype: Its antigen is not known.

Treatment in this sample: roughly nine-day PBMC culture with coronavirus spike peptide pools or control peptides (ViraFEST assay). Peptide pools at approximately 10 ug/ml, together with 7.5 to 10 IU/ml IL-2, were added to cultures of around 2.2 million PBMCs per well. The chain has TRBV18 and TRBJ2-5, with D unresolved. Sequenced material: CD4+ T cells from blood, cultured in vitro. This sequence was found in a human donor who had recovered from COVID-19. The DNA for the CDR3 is TGTGCCAGCTCACCACAATCAAGAAAGCGAGAGACCCAGTACTTC. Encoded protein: CASSPQSRKRETQYF.